This T cell receptor beta chain was recorded in a study of cytomegalovirus exposure and HLA in healthy donors. Comments on this clone: The antigen is unknown.

Study-level results: Cytomegalovirus status was reportedly diagnosed by the classifier with high specificity and sensitivity. Among TCR sequences, most were rare, though some public TCRs appeared in many donors. Later, an analysis found that TCR clusters from the first cohort tended to co-occur in the roughly 110 validation repertoires.

Profiled with immunoSEQ multiplex PCR; TCRdb holds only in-frame clones, not every one. The sample includes fewer than 400,000 clones, approximately 85% of them seen just once. Trimming left V 5 bases short and J 2 bases short, with 6 bases between. The CDR3 is made up of 12 amino acids. Germline V CDR1 and CDR2: MNHEY, SMNVEV (reference sequence). Sequencing was carried out using PBMCs. The chain has TRBV27 and TRBJ1-1; D gene unclear. The receptor's source is a man aged 25-45 years in good health and CMV-seronegative. This CDR3 is CASSEGNTEAFF. The CDR3 DNA is TGTGCCAGCAGTGAGGGTAACACTGAAGCTTTCTTT.